One and the same sample provided the 9 T cell receptor beta chains below, sequenced in a study of OX40 agonist ivuxolimab in advanced cancers. Sequenced by immunoSEQ multiplex PCR; TCRdb stores in-frame clones only, minus some. The sample shows tens of thousands of clones, over 60% of them seen only once. The specimen was CD4+ or CD8+ T cells sorted from blood, collected in a trial of the OX40 agonist ivuxolimab. The receptors were sampled from an adult with an advanced solid tumor such as melanoma, head and neck, liver or kidney cancer.

The DNA for the CDR3 is TGTGCCATCAGTGAGTCGCCAGGGTATGCCTATGGCTACACCTTC. It translates to CAISESPGYAYGYTF. V and J are TRBV10-3 and TRBJ1-2, with a tentative D call TRBD1 (5 bases). The V gene's germline CDR1 is ENHRY and CDR2 SYGVKD. Trimming took off 0 bases at V and 4 bases at J, with 12 bases between the two ends. The CDR3 extends over 15 amino acids.

This clone was observed once. The chain couples TRBV21-1 to TRBJ2-7; whether TRBD2, the table's D call, matches the DNA was not checked. TRBV21-1 constitutes a pseudogene. This CDR3 is built from 16 residues. The CDR3 protein is CASRHLLATRVDEQYF. For the CDR3, the DNA is TGTGCCAGCAGGCATCTGTTAGCTACACGTGTAGACGAGCAGTACTTC.

CDR3 DNA: TGCGCCAGCAGCTTAGCTTCGGGCCCGACTAACTATGGCTACACCTTC. Encoded protein: CASSLASGPTNYGYTF. The chain employs TRBV5-1 and TRBJ1-2; D not certain. This CDR3 contains 16 residues. CDR1 and CDR2 (germline): SGHRS, YFSETQ. Trimming took off 2 bases at V and 0 bases at J, with 14 bases between the two ends.

V usage is TRBV30 and J usage is TRBJ2-1; 14 nucleotides line up with TRBD2. Trimming took 1 base from V and 3 from J; bases not matched to a gene: 5. CDR1 and CDR2 from the germline V gene are GTSNPN and SVGIG (reference sequence). The CDR3 runs 17 residues. CDR3 nucleotide sequence: TGTGCCTGGAGTGGGACTAGCGGGGGGCACGGCTACAATGAGCAGTTCTTC. This codes for CAWSGTSGGHGYNEQFF.

The chain combines TRBV6-6 with TRBJ1-2, with TRBD1 as a possible D gene (6 bases). The V end lost 0 bases, the J end lost 3 bases, and 11 bases lay between the germline ends. The CDR3 sequence is 15 residues long. Germline values: CDR1 MNHNY, CDR2 SVGAGI (reference sequence). CDR3 sequence (DNA): TGTGCCAGCAGTTACTCGATAAGGGGGTACTATGGCTACACCTTC. Its protein is CASSYSIRGYYGYTF.

The chain employs TRBV29-1 and TRBJ2-7; possibly TRBD2 for D (5 bases). The length of the CDR3 is 14 residues. CDR1 is SQVTM, CDR2 ANQGSEA, per germline. V was cut by 0 bases and J by 7 bases, with 16 bases left in between. CDR3 region: CSVEEYGSRGEQYF. CDR3 coding DNA: TGCAGCGTTGAAGAGTACGGGTCCCGGGGAGAGCAGTACTTC.

This chain joins TRBV4-2 and TRBJ1-2; 8 positions match TRBD1. The V gene's germline CDR1 is LGHNA and CDR2 YNFKEQ. Losses at the gene ends were 0 bases for V and 5 bases for J; bases not matched to a gene: 2. This CDR3 comprises 14 residues. For the CDR3, the DNA is TGTGCCAGCAGCCAAGAAGGGACAGGTTATGGCTACACCTTC. Translation gives CASSQEGTGYGYTF.

This clone has more than one count but fewer than ten. The rearrangement links TRBV5-1 to TRBJ1-2, with no clear D. The V end lost 4 bases, the J end lost 8 bases, and 9 bases lay between the germline ends. Germline CDR1 and CDR2: SGHRS and YFSETQ. CDR3 length: 11 amino acids. In DNA, the CDR3 is TGCGCCAGCAGCCCCTTCTGGGGCTACACCTTC. It is translated as CASSPFWGYTF.

J is TRBJ2-5 and V is TRBV18; 14 bases map to TRBD2. Germline V gene data show CDR1 as KGHSH and CDR2 as LQKENI. The V and J ends lost 4 bases and 2 bases, in that order; junction bases with no gene match: 6. This CDR3 comprises 17 residues. CDR3 in amino acids: CASSHSRTSGGQETQYF. CDR3 coding DNA: TGTGCCAGCTCACATTCCCGGACTAGCGGGGGGCAAGAGACCCAGTACTTC.